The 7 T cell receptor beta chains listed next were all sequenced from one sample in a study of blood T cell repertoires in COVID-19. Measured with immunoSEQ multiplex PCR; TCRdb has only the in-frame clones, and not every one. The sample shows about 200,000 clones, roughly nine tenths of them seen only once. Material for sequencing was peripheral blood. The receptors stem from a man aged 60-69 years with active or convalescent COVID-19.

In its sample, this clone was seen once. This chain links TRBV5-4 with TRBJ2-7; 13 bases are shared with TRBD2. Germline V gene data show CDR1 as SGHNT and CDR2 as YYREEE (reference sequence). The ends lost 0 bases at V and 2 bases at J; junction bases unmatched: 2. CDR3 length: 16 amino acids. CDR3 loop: CASSLGGLAGAYEQYF. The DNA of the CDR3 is TGTGCCAGCAGCTTGGGAGGACTAGCGGGGGCCTACGAGCAGTACTTC.

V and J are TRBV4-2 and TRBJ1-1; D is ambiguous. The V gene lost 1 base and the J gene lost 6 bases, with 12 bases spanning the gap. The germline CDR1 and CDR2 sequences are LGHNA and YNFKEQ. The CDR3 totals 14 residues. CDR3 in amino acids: CASSQVGERAEAFF. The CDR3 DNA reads TGTGCCAGCAGCCAAGTCGGGGAGAGGGCTGAAGCTTTCTTT.

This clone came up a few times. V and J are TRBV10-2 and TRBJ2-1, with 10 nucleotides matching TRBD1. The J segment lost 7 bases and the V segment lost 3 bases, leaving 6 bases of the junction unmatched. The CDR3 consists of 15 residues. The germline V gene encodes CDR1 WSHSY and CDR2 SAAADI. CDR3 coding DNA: TGCGCCAGCAGTGAATTGGGACAGGGGAGGAATGAGCAGTTCTTC. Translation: CASSELGQGRNEQFF.

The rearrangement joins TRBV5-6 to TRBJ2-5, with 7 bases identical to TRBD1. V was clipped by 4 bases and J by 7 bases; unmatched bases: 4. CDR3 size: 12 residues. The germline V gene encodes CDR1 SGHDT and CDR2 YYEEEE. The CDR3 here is CASSQGVVTQYF. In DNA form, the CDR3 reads TGTGCCAGCAGCCAGGGGGTTGTGACCCAGTACTTC. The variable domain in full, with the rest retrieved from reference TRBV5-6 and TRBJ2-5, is DAGVTQSPTHLIKTRGQQVTLRCSPKSGHDTVSWYQQALGQGPQFIFQYYEEEERQRGNFPDRFSGHQFPNYSSELNVNALLLGDSALYLCASSQGVVTQYFGPGTRLLVL.

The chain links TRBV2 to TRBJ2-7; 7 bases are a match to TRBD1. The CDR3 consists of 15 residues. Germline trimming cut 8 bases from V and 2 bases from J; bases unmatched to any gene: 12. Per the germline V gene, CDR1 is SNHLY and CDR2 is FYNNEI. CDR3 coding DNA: TGTGCCAGCGGGGGATCAGGGGGACCAACCTACGAGCAGTACTTC. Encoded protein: CASGGSGGPTYEQYF.

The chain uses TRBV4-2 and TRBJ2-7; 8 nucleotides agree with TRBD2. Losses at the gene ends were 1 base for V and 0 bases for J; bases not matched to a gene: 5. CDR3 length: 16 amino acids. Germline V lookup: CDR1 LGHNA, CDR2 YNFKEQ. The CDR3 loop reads CASSQVAGSNSYEQYF. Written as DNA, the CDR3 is TGTGCCAGCAGCCAAGTAGCGGGGTCCAACTCCTACGAGCAGTACTTC.

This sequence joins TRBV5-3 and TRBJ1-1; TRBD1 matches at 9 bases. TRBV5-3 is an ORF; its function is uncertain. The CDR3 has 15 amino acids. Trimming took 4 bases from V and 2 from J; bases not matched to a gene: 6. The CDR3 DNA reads TGTGCCAGAAGCGCAACGGGACAGGGAAACACTGAAGCTTTCTTT. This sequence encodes CARSATGQGNTEAFF.